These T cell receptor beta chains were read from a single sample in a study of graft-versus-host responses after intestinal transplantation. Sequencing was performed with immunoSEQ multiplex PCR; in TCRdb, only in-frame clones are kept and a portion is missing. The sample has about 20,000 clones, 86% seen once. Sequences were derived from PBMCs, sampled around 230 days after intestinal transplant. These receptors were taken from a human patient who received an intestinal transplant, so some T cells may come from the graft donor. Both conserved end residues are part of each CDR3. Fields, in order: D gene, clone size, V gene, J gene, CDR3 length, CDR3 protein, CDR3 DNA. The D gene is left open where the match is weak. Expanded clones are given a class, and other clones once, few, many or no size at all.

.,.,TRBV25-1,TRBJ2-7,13,CASSDSSSYEQYF,TGTGCCAGCAGTGACAGTAGCAGCTACGAGCAGTACTTC
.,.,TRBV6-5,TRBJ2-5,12,CASSGEEETQYF,TGTGCCAGCAGTGGAGAGGAGGAGACCCAGTACTTC
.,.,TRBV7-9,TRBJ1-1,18,CASSPVGGKGVGDTEAFF,TGTGCCAGCAGCCCGGTCGGTGGGAAGGGGGTTGGTGACACTGAAGCTTTCTTT
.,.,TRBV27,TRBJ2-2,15,CASSPRPANTGELFF,TGTGCCAGCAGTCCCCGGCCCGCGAACACCGGGGAGCTGTTTTTT
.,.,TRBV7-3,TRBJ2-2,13,CASSLGGAGELFF,TGTGCCAGCAGCTTAGGTGGGGCAGGGGAGCTGTTTTTT
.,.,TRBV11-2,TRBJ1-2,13,CASSRNMRWGYTF,TGTGCCAGCAGCCGAAACATGAGATGGGGCTACACCTTC
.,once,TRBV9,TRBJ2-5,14,CASSSSWGEETQYF,TGTGCCAGCAGCTCTTCGTGGGGAGAAGAGACCCAGTACTTC
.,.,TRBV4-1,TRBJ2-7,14,CASSQAGAPYEQYF,TGCGCCAGCAGCCAGGCCGGCGCCCCCTACGAGCAGTACTTC
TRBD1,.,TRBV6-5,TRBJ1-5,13,CASNPGGDQPQHF,TGTGCCAGCAACCCAGGGGGCGATCAGCCCCAGCATTTT
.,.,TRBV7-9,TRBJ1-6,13,CASSLGVNSPLHF,TGTGCCAGCAGCTTGGGGGTAAATTCACCCCTCCACTTT
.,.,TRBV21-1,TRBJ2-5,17,CASSKVQTDNTQETQYF,TGTGCCAGCAGCAAAGTGCAGACAGATAACACCCAAGAGACCCAGTACTTC
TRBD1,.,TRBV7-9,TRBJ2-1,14,CASSLVQGPNEQFF,TGTGCCAGCAGCTTAGTACAGGGGCCCAATGAGCAGTTCTTC
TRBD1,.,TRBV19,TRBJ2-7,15,CASSKPTGGEYEQYF,TGTGCCAGTAGTAAACCGACAGGGGGCGAATACGAGCAGTACTTC
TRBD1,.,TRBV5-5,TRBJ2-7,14,CASSFTQGEYEQYF,TGTGCCAGCAGCTTTACCCAGGGGGAGTACGAGCAGTACTTC
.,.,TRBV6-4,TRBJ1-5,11,CASSAGQPQHF,TGTGCCAGCAGTGCGGGTCAGCCCCAGCATTTT
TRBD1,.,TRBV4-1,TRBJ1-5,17,CASSQGPIRGLHQPQHF,TGCGCCAGCAGCCAAGGACCGATCAGGGGGCTGCATCAGCCCCAGCATTTT